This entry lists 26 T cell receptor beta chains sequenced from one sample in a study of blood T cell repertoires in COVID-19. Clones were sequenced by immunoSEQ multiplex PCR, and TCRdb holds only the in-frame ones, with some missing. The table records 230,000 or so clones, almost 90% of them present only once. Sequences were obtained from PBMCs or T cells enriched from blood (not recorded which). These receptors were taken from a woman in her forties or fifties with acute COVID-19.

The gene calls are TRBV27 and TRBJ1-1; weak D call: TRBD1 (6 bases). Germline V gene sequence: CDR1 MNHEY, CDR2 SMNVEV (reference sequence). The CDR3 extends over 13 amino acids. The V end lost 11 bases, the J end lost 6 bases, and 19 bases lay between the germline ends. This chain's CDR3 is CACPPGGEPEAFF. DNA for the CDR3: TGTGCCTGCCCTCCGGGGGGCGAGCCTGAAGCTTTCTTT.

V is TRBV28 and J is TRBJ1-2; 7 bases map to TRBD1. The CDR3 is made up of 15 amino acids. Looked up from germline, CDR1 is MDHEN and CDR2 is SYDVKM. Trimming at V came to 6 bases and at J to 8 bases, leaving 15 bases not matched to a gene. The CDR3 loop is CASSQGQTPGYGYTF. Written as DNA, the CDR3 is TGTGCCAGCAGCCAGGGACAGACACCCGGCTACGGCTACACCTTC.

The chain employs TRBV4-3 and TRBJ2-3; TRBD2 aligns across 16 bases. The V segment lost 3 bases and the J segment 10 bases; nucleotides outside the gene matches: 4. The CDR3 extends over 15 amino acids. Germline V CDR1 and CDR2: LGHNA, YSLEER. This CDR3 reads CASSQGLAGGFPQYF. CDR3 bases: TGCGCCAGCAGCCAGGGACTAGCGGGAGGGTTTCCGCAGTATTTT.

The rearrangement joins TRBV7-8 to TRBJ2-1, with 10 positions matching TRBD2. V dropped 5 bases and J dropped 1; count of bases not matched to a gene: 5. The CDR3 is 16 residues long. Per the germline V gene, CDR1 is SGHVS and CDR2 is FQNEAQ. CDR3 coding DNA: TGTGCCAGCAGCAGCCTAGCGGGAGTATCCTACAATGAGCAGTTCTTC. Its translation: CASSSLAGVSYNEQFF.

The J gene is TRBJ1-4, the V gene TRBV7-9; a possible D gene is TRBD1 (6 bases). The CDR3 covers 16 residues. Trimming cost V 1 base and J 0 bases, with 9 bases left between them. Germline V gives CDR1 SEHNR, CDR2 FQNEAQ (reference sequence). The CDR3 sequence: CASSLGTGTTNEKLFF. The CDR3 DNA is TGTGCCAGCAGCTTAGGTACAGGGACAACTAATGAAAAACTGTTTTTT.

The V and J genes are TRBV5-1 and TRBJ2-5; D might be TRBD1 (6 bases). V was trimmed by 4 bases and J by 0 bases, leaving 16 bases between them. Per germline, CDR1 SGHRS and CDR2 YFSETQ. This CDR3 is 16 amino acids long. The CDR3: CASSIAGTQYQETQYF. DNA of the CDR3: TGCGCCAGCAGCATCGCCGGGACACAGTACCAAGAGACCCAGTACTTC. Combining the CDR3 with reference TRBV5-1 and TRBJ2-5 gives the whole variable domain KAGVTQTPRYLIKTRGQQVTLSCSPISGHRSVSWYQQTPGQGLQFLFEYFSETQRNKGNFPGRFSGRQFSNSRSEMNVSTLELGDSALYLCASSIAGTQYQETQYFGPGTRLLVL.

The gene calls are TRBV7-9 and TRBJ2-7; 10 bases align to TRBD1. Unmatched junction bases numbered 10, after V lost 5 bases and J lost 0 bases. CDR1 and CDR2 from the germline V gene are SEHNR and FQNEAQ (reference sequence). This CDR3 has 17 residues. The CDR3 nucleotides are TGTGCCAGCAGCCGCCTTCCGGGACAGGGGAGCTCCTACGAGCAGTACTTC. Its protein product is CASSRLPGQGSSYEQYF.

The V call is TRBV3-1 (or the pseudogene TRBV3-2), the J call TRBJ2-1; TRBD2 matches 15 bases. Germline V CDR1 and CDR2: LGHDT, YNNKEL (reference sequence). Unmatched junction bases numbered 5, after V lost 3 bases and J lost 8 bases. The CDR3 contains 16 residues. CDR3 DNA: TGTGCCAGCAGCCACACCGGGACTAGCGGGAGGTATGAGCAGTTCTTC. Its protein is CASSHTGTSGRYEQFF.

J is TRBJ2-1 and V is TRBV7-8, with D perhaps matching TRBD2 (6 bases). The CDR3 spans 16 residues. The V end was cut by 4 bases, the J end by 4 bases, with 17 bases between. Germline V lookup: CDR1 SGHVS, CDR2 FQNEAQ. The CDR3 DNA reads TGTGCCAGCAGCTCGGAGGGGTCTCAAGGGTACAATGAGCAGTTCTTC. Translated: CASSSEGSQGYNEQFF.

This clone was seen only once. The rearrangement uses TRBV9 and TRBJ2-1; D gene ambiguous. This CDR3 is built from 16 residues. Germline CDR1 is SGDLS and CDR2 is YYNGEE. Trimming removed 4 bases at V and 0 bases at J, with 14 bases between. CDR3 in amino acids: CASSLSPDSSYNEQFF. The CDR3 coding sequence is TGTGCCAGCAGCTTAAGTCCCGATAGCTCCTACAATGAGCAGTTCTTC.

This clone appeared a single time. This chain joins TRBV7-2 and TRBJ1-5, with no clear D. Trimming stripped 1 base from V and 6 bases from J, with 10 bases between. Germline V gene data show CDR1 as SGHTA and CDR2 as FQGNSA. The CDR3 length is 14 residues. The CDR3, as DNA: TGTGCCAGCAGCTTAGGAAACGGGGTTCAGCCCCAGCATTTT. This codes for CASSLGNGVQPQHF.

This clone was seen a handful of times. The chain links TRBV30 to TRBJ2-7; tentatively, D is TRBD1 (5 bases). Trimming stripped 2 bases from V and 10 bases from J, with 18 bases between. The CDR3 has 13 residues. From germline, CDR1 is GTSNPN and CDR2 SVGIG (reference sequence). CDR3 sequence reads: CAWSWAGALGQYF. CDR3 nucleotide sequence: TGTGCCTGGAGTTGGGCTGGGGCCTTGGGTCAGTACTTC.

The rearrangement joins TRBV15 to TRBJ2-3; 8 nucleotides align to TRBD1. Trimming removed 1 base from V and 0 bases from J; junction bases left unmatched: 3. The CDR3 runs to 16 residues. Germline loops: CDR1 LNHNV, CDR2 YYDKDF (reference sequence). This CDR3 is CATSRGDRGSTDTQYF. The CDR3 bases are TGTGCCACCAGCAGAGGAGACAGGGGCAGCACAGATACGCAGTATTTT.

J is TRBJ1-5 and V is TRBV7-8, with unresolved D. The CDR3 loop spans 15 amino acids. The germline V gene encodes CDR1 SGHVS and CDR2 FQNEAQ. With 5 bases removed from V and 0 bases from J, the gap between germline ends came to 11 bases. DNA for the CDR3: TGTGCCAGCAGCCCCCGAGGAGGTAGCAATCAGCCCCAGCATTTT. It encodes CASSPRGGSNQPQHF.

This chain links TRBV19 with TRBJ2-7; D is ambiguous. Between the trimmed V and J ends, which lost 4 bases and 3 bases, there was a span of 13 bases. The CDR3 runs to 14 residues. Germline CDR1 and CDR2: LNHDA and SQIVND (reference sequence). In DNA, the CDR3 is TGTGCCAGTAGTAGGGCAGGTTATCTCTACGAGCAGTACTTC. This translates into CASSRAGYLYEQYF.

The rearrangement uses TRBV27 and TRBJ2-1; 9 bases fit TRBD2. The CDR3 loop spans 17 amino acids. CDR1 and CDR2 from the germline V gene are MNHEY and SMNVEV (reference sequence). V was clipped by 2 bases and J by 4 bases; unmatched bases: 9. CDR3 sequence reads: CASSLVLAGGRYNEQFF. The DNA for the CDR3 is TGTGCCAGCAGTTTAGTACTAGCGGGCGGTCGATACAATGAGCAGTTCTTC.

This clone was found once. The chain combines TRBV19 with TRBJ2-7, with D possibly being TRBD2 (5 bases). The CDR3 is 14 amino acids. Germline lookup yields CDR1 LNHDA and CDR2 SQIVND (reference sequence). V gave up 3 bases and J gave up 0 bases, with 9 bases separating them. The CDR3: CASSMTGNSYEQYF. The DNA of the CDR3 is TGTGCCAGTAGTATGACGGGGAACTCCTACGAGCAGTACTTC.

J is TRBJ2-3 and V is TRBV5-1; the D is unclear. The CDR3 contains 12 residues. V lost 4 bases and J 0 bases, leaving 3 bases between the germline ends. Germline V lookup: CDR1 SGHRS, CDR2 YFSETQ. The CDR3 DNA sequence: TGCGCCAGCAGCCTTAGCACAGATACGCAGTATTTT. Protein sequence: CASSLSTDTQYF.

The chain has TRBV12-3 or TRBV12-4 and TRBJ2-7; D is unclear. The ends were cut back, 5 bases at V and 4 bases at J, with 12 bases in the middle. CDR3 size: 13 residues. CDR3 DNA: TGTGCCAGCAGTCCCCGTTTTGTGTACGAGCAGTACTTC. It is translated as CASSPRFVYEQYF.

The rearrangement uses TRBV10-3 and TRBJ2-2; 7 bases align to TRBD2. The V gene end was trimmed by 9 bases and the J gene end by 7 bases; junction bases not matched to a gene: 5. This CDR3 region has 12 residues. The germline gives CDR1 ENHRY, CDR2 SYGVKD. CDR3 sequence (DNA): TGTGCCATATCCGGACTAGTCGGGGAGCTGTTTTTT. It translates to CAISGLVGELFF.

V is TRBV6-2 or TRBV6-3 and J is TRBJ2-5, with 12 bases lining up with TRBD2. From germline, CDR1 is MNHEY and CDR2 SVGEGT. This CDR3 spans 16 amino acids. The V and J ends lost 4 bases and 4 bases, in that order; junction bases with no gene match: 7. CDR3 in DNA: TGTGCCAGCAGTTCTGGGACGACTAGCGGGAGAGAGACCCAGTACTTC. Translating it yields CASSSGTTSGRETQYF.

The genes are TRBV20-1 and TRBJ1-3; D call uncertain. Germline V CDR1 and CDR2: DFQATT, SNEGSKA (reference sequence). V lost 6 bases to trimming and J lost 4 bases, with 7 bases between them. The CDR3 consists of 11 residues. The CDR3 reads CSATVGNTIYF. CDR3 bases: TGCAGTGCCACTGTAGGAAACACCATATATTTT.

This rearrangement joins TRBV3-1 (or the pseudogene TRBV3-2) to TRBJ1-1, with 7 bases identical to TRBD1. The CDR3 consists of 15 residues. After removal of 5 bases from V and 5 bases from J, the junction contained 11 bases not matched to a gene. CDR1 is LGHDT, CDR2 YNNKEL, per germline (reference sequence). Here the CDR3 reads CASSITGQVMTEAFF. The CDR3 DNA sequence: TGTGCCAGCAGCATCACAGGACAGGTTATGACTGAAGCTTTCTTT.

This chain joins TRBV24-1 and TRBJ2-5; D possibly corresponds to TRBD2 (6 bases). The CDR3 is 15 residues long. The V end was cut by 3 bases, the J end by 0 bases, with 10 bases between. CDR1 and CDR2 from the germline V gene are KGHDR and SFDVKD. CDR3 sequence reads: CATSDPGRHQETQYF. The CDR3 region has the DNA TGTGCCACCAGTGATCCCGGGAGACACCAAGAGACCCAGTACTTC.

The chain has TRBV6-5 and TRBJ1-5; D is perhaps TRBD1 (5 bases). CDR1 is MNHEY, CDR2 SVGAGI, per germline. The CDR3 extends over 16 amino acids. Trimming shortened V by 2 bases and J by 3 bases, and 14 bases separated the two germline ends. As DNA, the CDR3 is TGTGCCAGCAGTTACCGCGGAAGTGGGGCCAATCAGCCCCAGCATTTT. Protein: CASSYRGSGANQPQHF.

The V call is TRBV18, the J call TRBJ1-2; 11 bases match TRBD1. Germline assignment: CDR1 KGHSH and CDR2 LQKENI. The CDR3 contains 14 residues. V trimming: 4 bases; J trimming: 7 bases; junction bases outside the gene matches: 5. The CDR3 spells CASSRGTGGSGYTF. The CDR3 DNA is TGTGCCAGCTCACGGGGGACAGGGGGATCTGGCTACACCTTC.